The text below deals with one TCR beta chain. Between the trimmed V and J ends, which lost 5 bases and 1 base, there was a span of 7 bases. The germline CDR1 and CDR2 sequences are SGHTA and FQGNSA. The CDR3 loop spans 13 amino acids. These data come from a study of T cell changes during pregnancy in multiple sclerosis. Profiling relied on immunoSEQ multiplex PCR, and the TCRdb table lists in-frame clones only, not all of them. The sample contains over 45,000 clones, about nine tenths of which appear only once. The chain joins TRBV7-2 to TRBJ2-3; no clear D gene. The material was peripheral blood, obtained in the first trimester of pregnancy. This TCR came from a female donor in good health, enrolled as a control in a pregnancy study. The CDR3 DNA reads TGTGCCAGCAGCCCAACGGGCACAGATACGCAGTATTTT. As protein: CASSPTGTDTQYF.